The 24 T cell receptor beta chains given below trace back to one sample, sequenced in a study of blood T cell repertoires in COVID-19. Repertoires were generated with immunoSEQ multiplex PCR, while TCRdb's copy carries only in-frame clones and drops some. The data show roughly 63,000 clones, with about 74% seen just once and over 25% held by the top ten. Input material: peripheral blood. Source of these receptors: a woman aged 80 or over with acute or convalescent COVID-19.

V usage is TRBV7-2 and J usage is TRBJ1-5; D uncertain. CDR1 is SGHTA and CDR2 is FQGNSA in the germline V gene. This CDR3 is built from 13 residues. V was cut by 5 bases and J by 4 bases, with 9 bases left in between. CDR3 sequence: CASSIDRNQPQHF. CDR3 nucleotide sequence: TGTGCCAGCAGCATAGACCGGAATCAGCCCCAGCATTTT.

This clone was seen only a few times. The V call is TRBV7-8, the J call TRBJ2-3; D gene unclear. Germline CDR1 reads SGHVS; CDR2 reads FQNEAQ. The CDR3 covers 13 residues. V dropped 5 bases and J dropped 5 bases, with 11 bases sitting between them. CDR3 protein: CASSATLLDTQYF. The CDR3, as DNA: TGTGCCAGCAGCGCGACATTGCTAGATACGCAGTATTTT.

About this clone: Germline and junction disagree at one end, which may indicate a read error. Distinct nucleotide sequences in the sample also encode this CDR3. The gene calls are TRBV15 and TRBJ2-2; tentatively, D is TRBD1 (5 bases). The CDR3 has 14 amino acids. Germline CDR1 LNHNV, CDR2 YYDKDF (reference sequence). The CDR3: CATSRGGVTGELFF. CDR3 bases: TGTGCCACCAGCAGAGGGGGCGTCACCGGAGAGCTGTTTTTT.

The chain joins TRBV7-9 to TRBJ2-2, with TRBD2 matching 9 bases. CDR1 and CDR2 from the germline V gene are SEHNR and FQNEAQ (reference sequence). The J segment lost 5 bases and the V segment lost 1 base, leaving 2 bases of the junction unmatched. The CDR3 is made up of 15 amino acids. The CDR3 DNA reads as TGTGCCAGCAGCTTAGTTCTAGCGGGAACCGGGGAGCTGTTTTTT. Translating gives CASSLVLAGTGELFF. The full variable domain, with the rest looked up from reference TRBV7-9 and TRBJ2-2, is DTGVSQNPRHKITKRGQNVTFRCDPISEHNRLYWYRQTLGQGPEFLTYFQNEAQLEKSRLLSDRFSAERPKGSFSTLEIQRTEQGDSAMYLCASSLVLAGTGELFFGEGSRLTVL.

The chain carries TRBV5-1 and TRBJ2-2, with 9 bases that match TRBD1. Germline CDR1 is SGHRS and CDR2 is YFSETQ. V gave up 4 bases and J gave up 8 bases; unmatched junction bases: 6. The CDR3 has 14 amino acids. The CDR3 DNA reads TGCGCCAGCAGCACGACAGGGGGTCCGGGGGAGCTGTTTTTT. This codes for CASSTTGGPGELFF.

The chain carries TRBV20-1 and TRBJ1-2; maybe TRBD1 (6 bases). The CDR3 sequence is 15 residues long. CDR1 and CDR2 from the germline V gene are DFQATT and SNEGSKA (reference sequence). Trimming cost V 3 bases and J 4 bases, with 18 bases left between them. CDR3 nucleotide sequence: TGCAGTGCTAGTTTAGGCAGGGGCTTAACCTATGGCTACACCTTC. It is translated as CSASLGRGLTYGYTF.

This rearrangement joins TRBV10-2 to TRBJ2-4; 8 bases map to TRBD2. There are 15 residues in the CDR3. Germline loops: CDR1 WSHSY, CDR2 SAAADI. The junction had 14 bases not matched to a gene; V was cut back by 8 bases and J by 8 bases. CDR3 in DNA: TGCGCCAGCTGGGGGCCAGCGGGAGAGACCGACATTCAGTACTTC. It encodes CASWGPAGETDIQYF.

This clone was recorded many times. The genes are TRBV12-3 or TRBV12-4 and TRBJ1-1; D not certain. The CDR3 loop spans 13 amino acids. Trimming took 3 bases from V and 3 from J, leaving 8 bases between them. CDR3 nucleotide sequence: TGTGCCAGCAGTTTTGGAGTAGACACTGAAGCTTTCTTT. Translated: CASSFGVDTEAFF.

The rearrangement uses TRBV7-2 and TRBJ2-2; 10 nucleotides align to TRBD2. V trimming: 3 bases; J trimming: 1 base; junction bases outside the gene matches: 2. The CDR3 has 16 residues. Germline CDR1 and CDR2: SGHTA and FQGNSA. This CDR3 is CASSFRTSGNTGELFF. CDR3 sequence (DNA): TGTGCCAGCAGCTTCCGGACTAGCGGGAACACCGGGGAGCTGTTTTTT.

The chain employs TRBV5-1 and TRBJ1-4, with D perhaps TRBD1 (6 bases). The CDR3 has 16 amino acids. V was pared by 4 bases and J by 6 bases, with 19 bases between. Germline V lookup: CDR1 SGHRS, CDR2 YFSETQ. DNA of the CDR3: TGCGCCAGCAGCCGAACTCCGGGACATGGGTATGAAAAACTGTTTTTT. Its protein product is CASSRTPGHGYEKLFF.

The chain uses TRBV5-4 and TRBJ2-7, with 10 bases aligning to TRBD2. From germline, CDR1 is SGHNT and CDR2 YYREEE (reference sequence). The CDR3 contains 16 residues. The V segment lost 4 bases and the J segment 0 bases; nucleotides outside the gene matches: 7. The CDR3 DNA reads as TGTGCCAGCAGCACGGGGACTAGCGCCCCCTCCTACGAGCAGTACTTC. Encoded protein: CASSTGTSAPSYEQYF.

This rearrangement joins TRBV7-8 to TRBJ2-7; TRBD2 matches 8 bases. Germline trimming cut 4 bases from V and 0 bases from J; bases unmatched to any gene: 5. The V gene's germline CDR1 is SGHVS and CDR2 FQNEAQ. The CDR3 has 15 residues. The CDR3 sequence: CASSSTSGNSYEQYF. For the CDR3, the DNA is TGTGCCAGCAGCTCTACTAGCGGCAACTCCTACGAGCAGTACTTC.

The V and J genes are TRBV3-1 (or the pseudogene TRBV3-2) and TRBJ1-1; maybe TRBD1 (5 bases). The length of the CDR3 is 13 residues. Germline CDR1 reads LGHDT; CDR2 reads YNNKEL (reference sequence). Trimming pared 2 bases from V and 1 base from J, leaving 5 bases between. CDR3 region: CASSQQGNTEAFF. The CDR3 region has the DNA TGTGCCAGCAGCCAACAGGGGAACACTGAAGCTTTCTTT.

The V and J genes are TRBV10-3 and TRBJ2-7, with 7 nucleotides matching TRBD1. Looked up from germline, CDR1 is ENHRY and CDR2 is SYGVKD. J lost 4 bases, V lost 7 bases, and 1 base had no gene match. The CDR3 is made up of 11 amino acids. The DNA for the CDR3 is TGTGCCATCAAACAGGGGTACGAGCAGTACTTC. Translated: CAIKQGYEQYF.

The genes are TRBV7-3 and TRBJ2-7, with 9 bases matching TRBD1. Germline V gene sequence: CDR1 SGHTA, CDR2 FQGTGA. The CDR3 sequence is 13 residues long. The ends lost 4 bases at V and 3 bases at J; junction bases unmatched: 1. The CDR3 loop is CASSSTGGYEQYF. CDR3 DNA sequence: TGTGCCAGCAGCTCGACAGGGGGCTACGAGCAGTACTTC. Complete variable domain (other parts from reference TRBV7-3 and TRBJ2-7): GAGVSQTPSNKVTEKGKYVELRCDPISGHTALYWYRQSLGQGPEFLIYFQGTGAADDSGLPNDRFFAVRPEGSVSTLKIQRTERGDSAVYLCASSSTGGYEQYFGPGTRLTVT.

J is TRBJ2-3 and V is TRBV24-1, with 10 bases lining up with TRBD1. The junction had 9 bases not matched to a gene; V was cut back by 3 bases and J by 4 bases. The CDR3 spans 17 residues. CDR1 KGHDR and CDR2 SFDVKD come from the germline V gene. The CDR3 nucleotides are TGTGCCACCAGTGATACCCCGGGACAGGGGTTATCAGATACGCAGTATTTT. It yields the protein CATSDTPGQGLSDTQYF.

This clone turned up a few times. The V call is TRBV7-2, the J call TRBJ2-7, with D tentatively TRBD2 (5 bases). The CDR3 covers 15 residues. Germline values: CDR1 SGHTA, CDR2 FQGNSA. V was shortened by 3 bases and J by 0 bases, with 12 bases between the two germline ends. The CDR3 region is CASSLSRASSYEQYF. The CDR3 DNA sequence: TGTGCCAGCAGCTTGTCGAGGGCAAGCTCCTACGAGCAGTACTTC.

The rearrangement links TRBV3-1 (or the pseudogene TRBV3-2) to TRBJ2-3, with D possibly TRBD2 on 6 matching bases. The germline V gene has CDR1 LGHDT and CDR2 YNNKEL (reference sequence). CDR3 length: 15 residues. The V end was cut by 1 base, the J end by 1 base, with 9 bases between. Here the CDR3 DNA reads TGTGCCAGCAGCCAAGCGGGAGCCGGCACAGATACGCAGTATTTT. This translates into CASSQAGAGTDTQYF.

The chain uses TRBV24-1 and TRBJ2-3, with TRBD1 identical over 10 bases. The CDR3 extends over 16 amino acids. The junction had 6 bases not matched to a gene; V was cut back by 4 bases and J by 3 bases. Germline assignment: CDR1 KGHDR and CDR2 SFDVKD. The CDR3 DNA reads TGTGCCACCAGTGAATCGGGACAGGGGAGAACAGATACGCAGTATTTT. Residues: CATSESGQGRTDTQYF.

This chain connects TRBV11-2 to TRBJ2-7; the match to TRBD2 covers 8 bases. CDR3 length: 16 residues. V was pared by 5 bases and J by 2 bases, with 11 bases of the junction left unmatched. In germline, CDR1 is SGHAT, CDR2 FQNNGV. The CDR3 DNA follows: TGTGCCAGCAGCCGCGGGGCGGGAGGTCCCACCTACGAGCAGTACTTC. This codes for CASSRGAGGPTYEQYF.

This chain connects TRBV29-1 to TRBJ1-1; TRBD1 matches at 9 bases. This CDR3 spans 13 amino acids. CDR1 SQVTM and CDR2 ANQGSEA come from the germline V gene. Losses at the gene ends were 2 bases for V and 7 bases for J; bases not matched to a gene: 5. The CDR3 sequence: CSVERQGDREAFF. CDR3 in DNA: TGCAGCGTTGAAAGACAGGGGGATCGTGAAGCTTTCTTT.

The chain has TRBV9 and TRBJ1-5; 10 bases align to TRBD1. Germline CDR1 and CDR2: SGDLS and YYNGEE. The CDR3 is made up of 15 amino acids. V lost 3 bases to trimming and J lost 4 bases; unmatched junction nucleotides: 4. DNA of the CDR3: TGTGCCAGCAGCGGCGGGACAGGGGAGAATCAGCCCCAGCATTTT. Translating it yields CASSGGTGENQPQHF. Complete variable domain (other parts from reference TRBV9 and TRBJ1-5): DSGVTQTPKHLITATGQRVTLRCSPRSGDLSVYWYQQSLDQGLQFLIQYYNGEERAKGNILERFSAQQFPDLHSELNLSSLELGDSALYFCASSGGTGENQPQHFGDGTRLSIL.

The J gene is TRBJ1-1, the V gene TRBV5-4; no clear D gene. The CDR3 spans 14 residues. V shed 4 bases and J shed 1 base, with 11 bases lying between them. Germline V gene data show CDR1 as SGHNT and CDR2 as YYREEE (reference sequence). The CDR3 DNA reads TGTGCCAGCAGCCTGGGAAACTGGAACACTGAAGCTTTCTTT. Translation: CASSLGNWNTEAFF.

The CDR3 DNA sequence: TGTGCCACCAGCAGAGATTTTCGGGAAAAACTGTTTTTT. Its translation is CATSRDFREKLFF. The rearrangement joins TRBV15 to TRBJ1-4, with D hard to call. Trimming removed 0 bases at V and 8 bases at J, with 7 bases between. In germline, CDR1 is LNHNV, CDR2 YYDKDF (reference sequence). The CDR3 spans 13 residues.